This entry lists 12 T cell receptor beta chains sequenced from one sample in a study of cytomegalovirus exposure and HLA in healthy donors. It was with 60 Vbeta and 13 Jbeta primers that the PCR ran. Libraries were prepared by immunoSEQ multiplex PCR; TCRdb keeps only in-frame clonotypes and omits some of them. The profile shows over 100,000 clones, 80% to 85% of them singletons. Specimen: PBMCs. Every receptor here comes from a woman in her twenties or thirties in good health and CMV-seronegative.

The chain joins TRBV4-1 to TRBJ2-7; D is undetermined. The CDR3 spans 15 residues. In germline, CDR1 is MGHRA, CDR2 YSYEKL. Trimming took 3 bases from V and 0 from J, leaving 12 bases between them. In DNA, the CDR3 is TGCGCCAGCAGCCAGCTCCCTCAGTCCTCCTACGAGCAGTACTTC. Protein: CASSQLPQSSYEQYF.

The CDR3 reads CASSFSDREAFF. In nucleotides, the CDR3 is TGTGCCAGCAGTTTTTCCGACAGGGAAGCTTTCTTT. The rearrangement joins TRBV28 to TRBJ1-1; D perhaps matches TRBD1 (6 bases). This CDR3 comprises 12 residues. CDR1 and CDR2 from the germline V gene are MDHEN and SYDVKM. V dropped 3 bases and J dropped 8 bases, with 10 bases sitting between them.

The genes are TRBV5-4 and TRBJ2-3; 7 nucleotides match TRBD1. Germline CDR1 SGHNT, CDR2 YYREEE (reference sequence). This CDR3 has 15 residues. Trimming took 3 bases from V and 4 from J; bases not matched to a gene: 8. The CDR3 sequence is CASSWGQPESDTQYF. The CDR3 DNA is TGTGCCAGCAGCTGGGGACAGCCAGAATCAGATACGCAGTATTTT.

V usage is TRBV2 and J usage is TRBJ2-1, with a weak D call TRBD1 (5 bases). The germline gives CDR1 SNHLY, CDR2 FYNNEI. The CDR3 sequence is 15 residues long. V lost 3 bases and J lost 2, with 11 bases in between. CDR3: CASSDSPGTYNEQFF. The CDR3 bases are TGTGCCAGCAGTGATTCTCCAGGGACCTACAATGAGCAGTTCTTC.

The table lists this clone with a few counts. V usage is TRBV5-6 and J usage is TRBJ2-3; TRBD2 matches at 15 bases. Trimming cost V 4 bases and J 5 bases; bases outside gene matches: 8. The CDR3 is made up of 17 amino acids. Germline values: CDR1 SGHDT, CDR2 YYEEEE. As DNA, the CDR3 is TGTGCCAGCAGCGCAAACCCGGGACTAGCGGGAGGAGATACGCAGTATTTT. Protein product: CASSANPGLAGGDTQYF.

This chain's CDR3 is CASSIRTSGNTIYF. In DNA form, the CDR3 reads TGTGCCAGTAGTATCAGGACATCTGGAAACACCATATATTTT. The chain combines TRBV19 with TRBJ1-3, with a weak D call TRBD1 (5 bases). Trimming removed 3 bases from V and 1 base from J, with 7 bases in between. Germline V CDR1 and CDR2: LNHDA, SQIVND (reference sequence). This CDR3 contains 14 residues.

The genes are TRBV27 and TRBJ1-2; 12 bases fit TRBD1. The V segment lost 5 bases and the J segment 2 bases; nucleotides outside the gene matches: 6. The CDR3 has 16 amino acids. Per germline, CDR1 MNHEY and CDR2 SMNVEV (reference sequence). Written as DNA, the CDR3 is TGTGCCAGCAGTCCCGCGGGACAGGGGGCCAACTATGGCTACACCTTC. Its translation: CASSPAGQGANYGYTF.

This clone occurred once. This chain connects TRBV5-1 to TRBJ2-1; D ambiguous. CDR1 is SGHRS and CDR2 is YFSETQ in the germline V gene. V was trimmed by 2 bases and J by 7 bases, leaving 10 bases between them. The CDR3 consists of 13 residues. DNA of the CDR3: TGCGCCAGCAGCTTTCAGTGGGCGAATGAGCAGTTCTTC. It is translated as CASSFQWANEQFF. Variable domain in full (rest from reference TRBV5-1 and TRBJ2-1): KAGVTQTPRYLIKTRGQQVTLSCSPISGHRSVSWYQQTPGQGLQFLFEYFSETQRNKGNFPGRFSGRQFSNSRSEMNVSTLELGDSALYLCASSFQWANEQFFGPGTRLTVL.

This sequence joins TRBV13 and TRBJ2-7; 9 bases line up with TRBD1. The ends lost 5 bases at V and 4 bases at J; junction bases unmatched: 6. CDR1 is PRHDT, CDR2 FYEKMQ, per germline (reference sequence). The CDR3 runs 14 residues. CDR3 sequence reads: CASSPRDRAYEQYF. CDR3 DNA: TGTGCCAGCAGCCCCCGGGACAGGGCGTACGAGCAGTACTTC. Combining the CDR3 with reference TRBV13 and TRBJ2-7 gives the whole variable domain AAGVIQSPRHLIKEKRETATLKCYPIPRHDTVYWYQQGPGQDPQFLISFYEKMQSDKGSIPDRFSAQQFSDYHSELNMSSLELGDSALYFCASSPRDRAYEQYFGPGTRLTVT.

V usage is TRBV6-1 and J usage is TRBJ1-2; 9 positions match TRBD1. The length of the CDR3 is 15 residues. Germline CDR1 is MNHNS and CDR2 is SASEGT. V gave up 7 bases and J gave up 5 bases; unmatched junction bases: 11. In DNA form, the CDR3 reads TGTGCCAGCATTACCGGGACAGGGAGTTGGTATGGCTACACCTTC. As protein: CASITGTGSWYGYTF.

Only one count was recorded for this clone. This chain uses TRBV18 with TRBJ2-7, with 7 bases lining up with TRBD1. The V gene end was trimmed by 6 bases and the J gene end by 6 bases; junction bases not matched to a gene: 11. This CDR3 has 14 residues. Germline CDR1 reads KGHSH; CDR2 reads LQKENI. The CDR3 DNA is TGTGCCAGCTCCCAATCTACAGGGGTAGGCGAGCAGTACTTC. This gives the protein CASSQSTGVGEQYF.

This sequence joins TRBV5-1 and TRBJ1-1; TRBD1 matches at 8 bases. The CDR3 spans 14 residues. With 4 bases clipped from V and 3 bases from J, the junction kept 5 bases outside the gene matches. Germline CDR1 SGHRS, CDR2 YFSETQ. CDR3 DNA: TGCGCCAGCAGCCAGGGACAGGCTCACACTGAAGCTTTCTTT. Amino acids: CASSQGQAHTEAFF.